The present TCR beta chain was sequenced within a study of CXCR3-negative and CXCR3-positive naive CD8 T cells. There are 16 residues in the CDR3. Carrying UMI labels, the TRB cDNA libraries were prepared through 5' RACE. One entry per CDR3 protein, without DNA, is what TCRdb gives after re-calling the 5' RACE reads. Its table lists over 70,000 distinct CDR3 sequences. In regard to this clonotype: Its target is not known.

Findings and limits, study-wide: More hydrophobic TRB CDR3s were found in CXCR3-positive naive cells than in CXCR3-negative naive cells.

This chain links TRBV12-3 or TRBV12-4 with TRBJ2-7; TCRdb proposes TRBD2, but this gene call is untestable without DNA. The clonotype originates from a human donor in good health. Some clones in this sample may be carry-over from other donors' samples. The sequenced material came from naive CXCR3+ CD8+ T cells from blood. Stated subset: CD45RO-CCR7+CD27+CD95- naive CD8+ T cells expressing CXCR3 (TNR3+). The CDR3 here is CASSLRGLAETYEQYF.